This TCR beta chain originates from a study of T cell changes during pregnancy in multiple sclerosis. Germline-derived CDR1 and CDR2 are SEHNR and FQNEAQ (reference sequence). Trimming pared 5 bases from V and 5 bases from J, leaving 12 bases between. The length of the CDR3 is 13 residues. The protocol was immunoSEQ multiplex PCR, while the TCRdb copy is restricted to in-frame clones and leaves out a portion. Of tens of thousands of clones detected, 90% to 95% appear once; the ten largest clones hold around 0.58%. The input for sequencing was CD4+ T cells from peripheral blood mononuclear cells, taken in the third trimester of pregnancy. The J gene is TRBJ2-5, the V gene TRBV7-9; D is unresolved. The source of this sequence is a female donor with multiple sclerosis, enrolled in a pregnancy study. CDR3 loop: CASSPRSMETQYF. CDR3 bases: TGTGCCAGCAGCCCCCGCAGTATGGAGACCCAGTACTTC.